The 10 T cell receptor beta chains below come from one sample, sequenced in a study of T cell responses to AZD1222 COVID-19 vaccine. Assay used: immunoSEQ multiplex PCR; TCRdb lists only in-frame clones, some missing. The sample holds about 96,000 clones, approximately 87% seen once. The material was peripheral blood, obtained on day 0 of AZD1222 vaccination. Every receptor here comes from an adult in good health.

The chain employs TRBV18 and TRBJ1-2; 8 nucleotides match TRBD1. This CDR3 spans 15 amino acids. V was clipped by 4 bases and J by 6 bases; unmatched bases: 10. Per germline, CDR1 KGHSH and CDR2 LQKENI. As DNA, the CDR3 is TGTGCCAGCTCACTCATGGGACAGGATGGCGATGGCTACACCTTC. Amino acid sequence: CASSLMGQDGDGYTF.

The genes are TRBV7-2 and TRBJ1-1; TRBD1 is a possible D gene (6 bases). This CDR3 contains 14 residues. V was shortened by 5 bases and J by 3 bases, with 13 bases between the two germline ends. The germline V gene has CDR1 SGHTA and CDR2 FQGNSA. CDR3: CASSTGTPYTEAFF. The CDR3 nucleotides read TGTGCCAGCAGCACTGGGACACCTTACACTGAAGCTTTCTTT.

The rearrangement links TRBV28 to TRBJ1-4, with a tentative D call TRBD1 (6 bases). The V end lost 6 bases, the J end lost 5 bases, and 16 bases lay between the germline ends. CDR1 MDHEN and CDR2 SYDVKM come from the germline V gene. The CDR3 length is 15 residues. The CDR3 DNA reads TGTGCCAGCAGATCATACAGGGTTTTCAATGAAAAACTGTTTTTT. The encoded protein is CASRSYRVFNEKLFF.

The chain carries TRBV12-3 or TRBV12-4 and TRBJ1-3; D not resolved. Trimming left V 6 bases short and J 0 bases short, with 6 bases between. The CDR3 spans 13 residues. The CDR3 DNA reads TGTGCCAGCAGCGGATACTCTGGAAACACCATATATTTT. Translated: CASSGYSGNTIYF.

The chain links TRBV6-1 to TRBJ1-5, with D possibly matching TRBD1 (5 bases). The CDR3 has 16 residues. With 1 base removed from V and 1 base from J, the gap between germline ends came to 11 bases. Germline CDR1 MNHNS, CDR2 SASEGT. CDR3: CASSEGGNWSNQPQHF. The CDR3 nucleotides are TGTGCCAGCAGTGAAGGGGGGAATTGGAGCAATCAGCCCCAGCATTTT.

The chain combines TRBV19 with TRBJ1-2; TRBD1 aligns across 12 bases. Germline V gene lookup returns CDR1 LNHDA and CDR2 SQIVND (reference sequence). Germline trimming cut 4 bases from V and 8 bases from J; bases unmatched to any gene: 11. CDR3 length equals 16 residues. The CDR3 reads CASSKGQGAVHGGYTF. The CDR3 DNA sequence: TGTGCCAGTAGTAAGGGACAGGGGGCCGTACATGGAGGCTACACCTTC.

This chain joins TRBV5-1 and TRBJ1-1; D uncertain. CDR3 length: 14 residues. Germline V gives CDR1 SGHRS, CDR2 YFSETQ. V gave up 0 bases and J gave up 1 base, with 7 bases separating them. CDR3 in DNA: TGCGCCAGCAGCTTGGGGCTTACGAACACTGAAGCTTTCTTT. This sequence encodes CASSLGLTNTEAFF.

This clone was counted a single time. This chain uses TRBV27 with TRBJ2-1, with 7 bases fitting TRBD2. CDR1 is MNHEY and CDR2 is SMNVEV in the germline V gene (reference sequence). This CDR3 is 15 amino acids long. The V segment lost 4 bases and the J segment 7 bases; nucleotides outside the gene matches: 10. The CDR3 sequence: CASSSRTGGGNEQFF. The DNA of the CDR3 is TGTGCCAGCAGTTCCCGCACGGGAGGTGGAAATGAGCAGTTCTTC.

The DNA for the CDR3 is TGTGCCAGCAGAGGGGACAGGTTCTTATTCGGGCCCCAGCATTTT. This sequence encodes CASRGDRFLFGPQHF. The chain joins TRBV2 to TRBJ1-5; 8 nucleotides match TRBD1. The germline V gene encodes CDR1 SNHLY and CDR2 FYNNEI. The CDR3 has 15 residues. Trimming took 6 bases from V and 9 from J; bases not matched to a gene: 13. Full variable domain (outside the CDR3, taken from reference TRBV2 and TRBJ1-5): EPEVTQTPSHQVTQMGQEVILRCVPISNHLYFYWYRQILGQKVEFLVSFYNNEISEKSEIFDDQFSVERPDGSNFTLKIRSTKLEDSAMYFCASRGDRFLFGPQHFGDGTRLSIL.

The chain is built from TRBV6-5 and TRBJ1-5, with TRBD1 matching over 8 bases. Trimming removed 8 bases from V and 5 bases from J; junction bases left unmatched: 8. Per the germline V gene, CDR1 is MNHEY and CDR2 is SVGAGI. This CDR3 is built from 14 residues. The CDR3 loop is CASAGQGFDQPQHF. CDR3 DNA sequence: TGTGCCAGCGCAGGACAGGGTTTCGATCAGCCCCAGCATTTT.